This TCR beta chain came from a study of T-cell memory formation after mild COVID-19. Germline assignment: CDR1 SNHLY and CDR2 FYNNEI. The CDR3 is 13 amino acids. V gave up 10 bases and J gave up 4 bases; unmatched junction bases: 8. TCRdb redid the calling of the 5' RACE reads with MiXCR, one entry per CDR3 protein. There are under 200,000 distinct CDR3 sequences in the sample; around 10% occur only once, and about 3.5% lies in the top ten. Comments on this clonotype: Its target is unknown.

Study outcomes and limitations: Largely, contracting CD4+ clones fell within CM and EM, and contracting CD8+ clones within EMRA. Second-wave clones reaching peak frequency on day 37 lacked confirmed SARS-CoV-2 specificity.

The V call is TRBV2, the J call TRBJ2-5; 8 bases are shared with TRBD2. The sequence derives from a man between 18 and 35 years old who had mild COVID-19 (a few samples of this study predate the infection). Cell type and time point are not known. Sequences were obtained from PBMCs or a T cell subset sorted from them (not recorded which). CDR3 bases: TGTGCCACAACGGGGGGGAATGGAGAGACCCAGTACTTC. As protein: CATTGGNGETQYF.